The rows below give T cell receptor beta chains drawn from one sample of a study of blood T cell repertoires in COVID-19. The method was immunoSEQ multiplex PCR; TCRdb's version includes in-frame clones alone and lacks a portion of them. This table holds about 69,000 clones, approximately 79% found once. The specimen sequenced was peripheral blood. These receptors came from a man in his 60s with acute or convalescent COVID-19. CDR3s include the opening cysteine and the closing phenylalanine or tryptophan.

length: 19
J: TRBJ1-2
V: TRBV7-9
CDR3: CASSLRGGLQPETNYGYTF

length: 12
J: TRBJ1-2
V: TRBV19
CDR3: CASIGRATGYTF

length: 16
J: TRBJ2-7
V: TRBV2
CDR3: CASILAGGSFRYEQYF

length: 12
J: TRBJ1-4
V: TRBV29-1
CDR3: CSVARGDEKLFF

length: 17
J: TRBJ1-1
V: TRBV10-2
CDR3: CASSKGQGRIFGTEAFF

length: 14
J: TRBJ1-4
V: TRBV6-2/TRBV6-3
CDR3: CASSYGGGDEKLFF

length: 15
J: TRBJ2-3
V: TRBV5-1
CDR3: CASSLYSPNTDTQYF

length: 17
J: TRBJ1-6
V: TRBV15
CDR3: CATSRDGNRGLNSPLHF

length: 15
J: TRBJ1-2
V: TRBV11-2
CDR3: CASSLSGTGVYGYTF

length: 20
J: TRBJ2-4
V: TRBV6-1
CDR3: CASSEVPPGLVVLAKNIQYF

length: 19
J: TRBJ2-4
V: TRBV4-2
CDR3: CASSQDRAGTGVAKNIQYF

length: 15
J: TRBJ1-1
V: TRBV2
CDR3: CASSRQGPWNTEAFF

length: 15
J: TRBJ1-6
V: TRBV18
CDR3: CASSPTTGSDSPLHF

length: 14
J: TRBJ1-3
V: TRBV19
CDR3: CASSSGVDGNTIYF

length: 13
J: TRBJ2-1
V: TRBV27
CDR3: CASGTGTVNEQFF

length: 13
J: TRBJ1-2
V: TRBV5-8
CDR3: CASNRLRSWGYTF

length: 15
J: TRBJ2-2
V: TRBV7-9
CDR3: CASSLGGWRTGELFF

length: 14
J: TRBJ2-2
V: TRBV5-1
CDR3: CASSPTGGSGELFF

length: 15
J: TRBJ1-6
V: TRBV4-2
CDR3: CASSQVNAGLSPLHF

length: 13
J: TRBJ1-5
V: TRBV6-2/TRBV6-3
CDR3: CASSLTAYQPQHF

length: 13
J: TRBJ1-3
V: TRBV20-1
CDR3: CSASFSSGNTIYF

length: 15
J: TRBJ2-2
V: TRBV7-9
CDR3: CASSLPRVGFGELFF

length: 15
J: TRBJ2-4
V: TRBV3-1/TRBV3-2
CDR3: CASSPKQGGKNIQYF

length: 13
J: TRBJ1-2
V: TRBV27
CDR3: CASSLRSGNGYTF

length: 15
J: TRBJ2-7
V: TRBV21-1
CDR3: CASSPGSGRCIEQYF

length: 14
J: TRBJ2-7
V: TRBV9
CDR3: CASSVALAPYEQYF

length: 13
J: TRBJ2-7
V: TRBV10-2
CDR3: CASNLDRDYEQYF

length: 14
J: TRBJ2-7
V: TRBV24-1
CDR3: CATSDTGARYEQYF

length: 13
J: TRBJ1-5
V: TRBV7-8
CDR3: CASAGNSNQPQHF

length: 14
J: TRBJ1-4
V: TRBV6-2/TRBV6-3
CDR3: CASSSTGPTKKLFF

length: 18
J: TRBJ1-1
V: TRBV2
CDR3: CASKKVTGGAGVGTEAFF

length: 14
J: TRBJ1-2
V: TRBV5-6
CDR3: CASSFKGDGMGYTF

length: 13
J: TRBJ1-2
V: TRBV10-2
CDR3: CASSGNRNYGYTF

length: 15
J: TRBJ2-3
V: TRBV7-2
CDR3: CASSLHPGRTDTQYF

length: 14
J: TRBJ2-2
V: TRBV3-1/TRBV3-2
CDR3: CASRTGSGTGELFF

length: 16
J: TRBJ2-1
V: TRBV6-5
CDR3: CASSYSQTSGDNEQFF

length: 12
J: TRBJ2-7
V: TRBV12-3/TRBV12-4
CDR3: CASSRQSYEQYF

length: 13
J: TRBJ1-5
V: TRBV5-6
CDR3: CASSFGRNQPQHF

length: 15
J: TRBJ2-7
V: TRBV9
CDR3: CASSVAPGSAYEQYF

length: 13
J: TRBJ1-1
V: TRBV7-3
CDR3: CASSLYSTTEAFF

length: 14
J: TRBJ2-5
V: TRBV15
CDR3: CATSRGDYKETQYF

length: 20
J: TRBJ1-2
V: TRBV19
CDR3: CASSIGAGLKPGGSNYGYTF

length: 17
J: TRBJ2-1
V: TRBV15
CDR3: CATSREEPGGPYNEQFF

length: 15
J: TRBJ2-7
V: TRBV25-1
CDR3: CASSDAGTGAVEQYF

length: 18
J: TRBJ1-2
V: TRBV4-2
CDR3: CASSLLGDTDGANYGYTF

length: 13
J: TRBJ1-5
V: TRBV6-6
CDR3: CASSYMRFQPQHF

length: 16
J: TRBJ1-3
V: TRBV9
CDR3: CASSVARQGARNTIYF

length: 17
J: TRBJ1-5
V: TRBV7-2
CDR3: CASSSRGRGIRNQPQHF

length: 17
J: TRBJ2-7
V: TRBV30
CDR3: CAWSGRPGTSGGHEQYF

length: 15
J: TRBJ1-5
V: TRBV15
CDR3: CATSWGQGINQPQHF

length: 14
J: TRBJ1-1
V: TRBV5-1
CDR3: CASSQDRPNTEAFF

length: 17
J: TRBJ2-3
V: TRBV4-2
CDR3: CASSQDQSGPSTDTQYF